These T cell receptor beta chains were read from a single sample in a study of T cell repertoires in ileal Crohn's disease. Generated by immunoSEQ multiplex PCR, the TCRdb table keeps only in-frame clones and is missing some. Of roughly 20,000 clones listed, approximately 77% are singletons. Specimen: ileal tissue. Receptor source: an adult with Crohn's disease. CDR3s include the opening cysteine and the closing phenylalanine or tryptophan. D genes are given only for firm matches. Size is stated for part of the rows, as once, few or many counts, or as a class when the clone is expanded.

few,-,TRBV5-1,TRBJ1-3,CASSLDGGSGNTIYF,TGCGCCAGCAGCTTGGACGGGGGTTCTGGAAACACCATATATTTT
-,-,TRBV5-6,TRBJ1-5,CASSVRRGSGNQPQHF,TGTGCCAGCAGCGTCCGACGGGGAAGTGGCAATCAGCCCCAGCATTTT
-,TRBD1,TRBV7-3,TRBJ1-1,CASSPDGTGNEAFF,TGTGCCAGCAGCCCGGACGGGACAGGGAATGAAGCTTTCTTT
-,-,TRBV29-1,TRBJ1-2,CSVWGGQTGYTF,TGCAGCGTTTGGGGTGGACAGACGGGCTACACCTTC
-,TRBD1,TRBV19,TRBJ1-2,CASRTGGNGYTF,TGTGCCAGCCGGACAGGGGGCAATGGCTACACCTTC
once,-,TRBV6-1,TRBJ2-7,CASSLARLRNYEQYF,TGTGCCAGCTCCCTGGCCCGCCTTCGAAACTACGAGCAGTACTTC
-,-,TRBV6-5,TRBJ1-3,CASSQGLISGNTIYF,TGTGCCAGCAGTCAAGGACTGATCTCTGGAAACACCATATATTTT
once,-,TRBV29-1,TRBJ1-2,CSVDAKNYGYTF,TGCAGCGTTGACGCTAAGAACTATGGCTACACCTTC
-,-,TRBV7-7,TRBJ2-6,CASSNRLVPQSRANVLTF,TGTGCCAGCAGCAATCGTCTAGTGCCACAAAGTCGGGCCAACGTCCTGACTTTC
once,TRBD1,TRBV28,TRBJ1-2,CAIEGQGLGYTF,TGTGCCATCGAGGGACAGGGGCTTGGCTACACCTTC
-,-,TRBV2,TRBJ2-7,CASSETAVTYGQYF,TGTGCCAGCAGTGAAACAGCCGTAACCTACGGGCAGTACTTC
-,-,TRBV27,TRBJ2-4,CASSLPQGIQYF,TGTGCCAGCAGTTTACCCCAGGGTATTCAGTACTTC
few,-,TRBV15,TRBJ2-5,CATSRDRQETQYF,TGTGCCACCAGCAGAGATCGGCAAGAGACCCAGTACTTC
once,TRBD2,TRBV27,TRBJ2-1,CASSQLRTSGYNEQFF,TGTGCCAGCAGTCAACTCCGGACTAGCGGTTACAATGAGCAGTTCTTC
-,-,TRBV28,TRBJ2-7,CASSGPGHSYEQYF,TGTGCCAGCAGCGGACCGGGACACTCCTACGAGCAGTACTTC
once,-,TRBV2,TRBJ1-6,CASSREGQGSPLHF,TGTGCCAGCAGCAGGGAGGGGCAGGGCTCACCCCTCCACTTT
-,TRBD1,TRBV6-5,TRBJ1-1,CASSNRGLVNTEAFF,TGTGCCAGCAGCAACAGGGGGCTGGTGAACACTGAAGCTTTCTTT
-,TRBD2,TRBV30,TRBJ2-1,CAWSFGLAGYNEQFF,TGTGCCTGGAGTTTTGGACTAGCGGGATACAATGAGCAGTTCTTC
-,-,TRBV14,TRBJ2-7,CASSQTGRIGEQYF,TGTGCCAGCAGCCAGACAGGGAGGATCGGCGAGCAGTACTTC
-,TRBD2,TRBV6-6,TRBJ2-3,CASSYPGLARTDTQYF,TGTGCCAGCAGTTACCCGGGACTAGCGAGGACAGATACGCAGTATTTT
-,TRBD1,TRBV27,TRBJ1-5,CASSRRGQGNQPQHF,TGTGCCAGCAGCCGACGCGGACAGGGAAACCAGCCCCAGCATTTT
-,TRBD1,TRBV9,TRBJ1-2,CASSVASGETPQGIGYGYTF,TGTGCCAGCAGCGTAGCTTCGGGCGAAACCCCACAGGGGATAGGCTATGGCTACACCTTC
-,-,TRBV6-1,TRBJ1-4,CASKGGFSTNEKLFF,TGTGCCAGCAAAGGAGGATTCTCAACTAATGAAAAACTGTTTTTT
-,TRBD1,TRBV27,TRBJ2-3,CASSSPPGTGFHRDTQYF,TGTGCCAGCAGTTCTCCCCCCGGGACAGGGTTCCACAGAGATACGCAGTATTTT
-,-,TRBV18,TRBJ2-5,CASSSQETQYF,TGTGCCAGCTCCTCTCAAGAGACCCAGTACTTC
-,-,TRBV7-9,TRBJ2-7,CASSRQGYEQYF,TGTGCCAGCAGCCGGCAGGGCTACGAGCAGTACTTC
-,TRBD1,TRBV7-8,TRBJ1-1,CASSLGQGGPTEAFF,TGTGCCAGCAGCTTGGGACAGGGGGGTCCGACTGAAGCTTTCTTT
once,-,TRBV19,TRBJ2-7,CASSIGSLQAEQYF,TGTGCCAGTAGTATCGGCTCGTTGCAGGCCGAGCAGTACTTC
-,TRBD1,TRBV30,TRBJ1-6,CACTGGSGGYNSPLHF,TGTGCCTGTACAGGGGGAAGTGGGGGCTATAATTCACCCCTCCACTTT
-,TRBD2,TRBV6-1,TRBJ2-3,CASSGLEGTISPAQYF,TGTGCCAGCAGTGGACTGGAAGGGACTATATCCCCTGCGCAGTATTTT
-,-,TRBV7-9,TRBJ2-7,CASSSPSGGNFYEQYF,TGTGCCAGCAGCTCCCCCTCAGGAGGGAACTTCTACGAGCAGTACTTC
-,TRBD1,TRBV2,TRBJ1-5,CASRRRTGMEQPQHF,TGTGCCAGCAGACGCCGGACAGGGATGGAGCAGCCCCAGCATTTT
-,-,TRBV18,TRBJ2-3,CASSIFPSTDTQYF,TGTGCCAGCTCAATTTTCCCGAGCACAGATACGCAGTATTTT
-,TRBD1,TRBV18,TRBJ2-7,CASSPTGTGSSYEQYF,TGTGCCAGCTCACCGACGGGGACAGGGAGCTCCTACGAGCAGTACTTC
-,-,TRBV15,TRBJ2-1,CATRTGSRGNEQFF,TGTGCCACCCGTACCGGGTCCCGTGGCAATGAGCAGTTCTTC
-,-,TRBV7-2,TRBJ1-3,CASSLARQGGNTIYF,TGTGCCAGCAGCTTAGCGCGTCAGGGAGGAAACACCATATATTTT
-,-,TRBV5-4,TRBJ1-2,CASSSSGYGYTF,TGTGCCAGCAGCTCTTCAGGGTATGGCTACACCTTC
-,TRBD2,TRBV5-1,TRBJ2-1,CASRVLAGGVWNEQFF,TGCGCCAGCAGAGTTCTAGCGGGGGGAGTGTGGAATGAGCAGTTCTTC
once,TRBD1,TRBV23-1,TRBJ1-1,CASTPRGTGATVEAFF,TGCGCCAGCACCCCAAGAGGAACAGGGGCAACGGTTGAAGCTTTCTTT
-,TRBD2,TRBV15,TRBJ2-1,CATSRLAGNNEQFF,TGTGCCACCAGCAGACTAGCGGGGAACAATGAGCAGTTCTTC
-,-,TRBV19,TRBJ1-1,CASSVSTKNTEAFF,TGTGCCAGTAGTGTTAGCACGAAAAACACTGAAGCTTTCTTT
-,-,TRBV6-6,TRBJ2-7,CASSLRSGEQYF,TGTGCCAGCAGCCTCAGGTCTGGTGAGCAGTACTTC
-,-,TRBV7-9,TRBJ1-1,CASSPSAVGAFF,TGTGCCAGCAGCCCAAGCGCGGTTGGCGCTTTCTTT
few,TRBD2,TRBV10-3,TRBJ2-1,CATYSGGNEQFF,TGTGCCACTTATAGCGGGGGGAATGAGCAGTTCTTC
-,TRBD1,TRBV6-5,TRBJ2-2,CASSYQGARTGELFF,TGTGCCAGCAGTTACCAGGGGGCGCGAACCGGGGAGCTGTTTTTT
-,TRBD2,TRBV27,TRBJ2-1,CASSLRAGTSKYNEQFF,TGTGCCAGCAGTTTACGAGCCGGGACTAGCAAATACAATGAGCAGTTCTTC
few,-,TRBV7-9,TRBJ2-5,CASSQTGGVVETQYF,TGTGCCAGCAGTCAAACCGGGGGAGTAGTGGAGACCCAGTACTTC
-,TRBD1,TRBV9,TRBJ1-2,CASSAGQIYGYTF,TGTGCCAGCAGCGCGGGACAGATTTATGGCTACACCTTC
-,TRBD1,TRBV27,TRBJ1-2,CASSVRGPASFGYTF,TGTGCCAGCAGTGTTAGGGGGCCCGCTTCTTTCGGCTACACCTTC
-,-,TRBV6-1,TRBJ1-5,CASSETVIHSNQPQHF,TGTGCCAGCAGTGAGACAGTAATTCATAGCAATCAGCCCCAGCATTTT
-,-,TRBV19,TRBJ1-5,CASSILRNQPQHF,TGTGCCAGTAGTATACTACGTAATCAGCCCCAGCATTTT
-,-,TRBV4-1,TRBJ1-1,CASSFGTGQTEAFF,TGCGCCAGCAGCTTCGGAACAGGACAGACTGAAGCTTTCTTT
few,-,TRBV19,TRBJ2-1,CASSPPGRKNEQFF,TGTGCCAGTAGCCCCCCCGGGAGAAAAAATGAGCAGTTCTTC
few,TRBD1,TRBV27,TRBJ1-1,CASSETGMNTEAFF,TGTGCCAGCAGTGAGACAGGGATGAACACTGAAGCTTTCTTT
-,TRBD1,TRBV9,TRBJ1-4,CASSVGRQGFEKLFF,TGTGCCAGCAGCGTAGGCCGACAGGGGTTCGAAAAACTGTTTTTT
few,-,TRBV6-1,TRBJ2-7,CASSDPYGGHYEQYF,TGTGCCAGCAGTGATCCCTACGGGGGGCATTACGAGCAGTACTTC
few,-,TRBV4-1,TRBJ1-2,CASSQEYPSSGYGYTF,TGCGCCAGCAGCCAAGAATATCCTTCTTCCGGCTATGGCTACACCTTC
-,TRBD1,TRBV7-6,TRBJ1-4,CASSDRGGDEKLFF,TGTGCCAGCAGCGACAGGGGTGGAGATGAAAAACTGTTTTTT
few,TRBD1,TRBV7-9,TRBJ1-3,CASSLEQGVPGNTIYF,TGTGCCAGCAGCTTAGAACAGGGGGTTCCTGGAAACACCATATATTTT